A selection of T cell receptor beta chains follows, all from one sample in a study of molecular identifiers for immune sequencing clone quantification. TCRdb reprocessed the PCR reads via MiXCR and lists one record per CDR3 protein. There are around 460,000 distinct CDR3 sequences in the sample; 20% to 25% occur only once, and under 0.85% lies in the top ten. Sequencing was performed on naive CD8+ T cells from blood, with Jurkat cell RNA spiked in. These TCRs come from a human donor in good health. Some libraries in this study had Jurkat cell RNA spiked in. CDR3s include the opening cysteine and the closing phenylalanine or tryptophan. Fields, in order: clone size, D gene, V gene, J gene, CDR3 DNA, CDR3 protein. D genes are given only for firm matches. Some rows mark clone size as missing; the rest say once, few, many or name a class of expanded clone.

abundance: many; d_gene: NA; v_gene: TRBV24-1; j_gene: TRBJ2-1; CDR3nt: TGTGCCACCAGTGATTCGGGGAGTCAGTTCTTC; CDR3aa: CATSDSGSQFF
abundance: many; d_gene: TRBD2; v_gene: TRBV7-9; j_gene: TRBJ2-3; CDR3nt: TGTGCCAGCAGCTTAGCGCGGGCTAGCGGATTCACAGATACGCAGTATTTT; CDR3aa: CASSLARASGFTDTQYF
abundance: NA; d_gene: NA; v_gene: TRBV2; j_gene: TRBJ2-3; CDR3nt: TGTGCCAGCAGTGCTGCGGAGGGCACGGATACGCAGTATTTT; CDR3aa: CASSAAEGTDTQYF
abundance: NA; d_gene: TRBD1; v_gene: TRBV10-2; j_gene: TRBJ2-7; CDR3nt: TGCGCCAGCCTAAGACAGGGCTACGAGCAGTACTTC; CDR3aa: CASLRQGYEQYF
abundance: many; d_gene: NA; v_gene: TRBV6-5; j_gene: TRBJ2-7; CDR3nt: TGTGCCAGCAGGTTTCCAGGAGCCTACGAGCAGTACTTC; CDR3aa: CASRFPGAYEQYF
abundance: many; d_gene: TRBD1; v_gene: TRBV7-9; j_gene: TRBJ1-6; CDR3nt: TGTGCCAGCAGCTTAACAGGGGCATTCGAACCCCTCCACTTT; CDR3aa: CASSLTGAFEPLHF
abundance: NA; d_gene: TRBD1; v_gene: TRBV24-1; j_gene: TRBJ2-6; CDR3nt: TGTGCCACCAGTGACCCTCTACAGGGGGAAAATGGGGCCAACGTCCTGACTTTC; CDR3aa: CATSDPLQGENGANVLTF
abundance: NA; d_gene: NA; v_gene: TRBV28; j_gene: TRBJ1-2; CDR3nt: TGTGCCATCAGGGACGTCTATGGCTACACCTTC; CDR3aa: CAIRDVYGYTF
abundance: NA; d_gene: NA; v_gene: TRBV5-1; j_gene: TRBJ2-1; CDR3nt: TGCGCCAGCAGCTTGGGGCAGGGTAGGGATGAGCAGCTCTTC; CDR3aa: CASSLGQGRDEQLF
abundance: many; d_gene: NA; v_gene: TRBV27; j_gene: TRBJ1-1; CDR3nt: TGTGCCAGCAGTTTAACGTGGGGGGGAGGGTTCACTGAAGCTTTCTTT; CDR3aa: CASSLTWGGGFTEAFF
abundance: NA; d_gene: NA; v_gene: TRBV10-1; j_gene: TRBJ2-7; CDR3nt: TGCGCCAGCAGTGAGTCGGGCTACTCCTACGAGCAGTACTTC; CDR3aa: CASSESGYSYEQYF
abundance: many; d_gene: TRBD1; v_gene: TRBV6-1; j_gene: TRBJ1-1; CDR3nt: TGTGCCAGCAGTGAAGAAGAGTTGAACAGGGGTATGATGAACACTGAAGCTTTCTTT; CDR3aa: CASSEEELNRGMMNTEAFF
abundance: NA; d_gene: NA; v_gene: TRBV11-2; j_gene: TRBJ2-2; CDR3nt: TGTACCAGCAGCTTCTTCGACAGAGACACCGGGGAGCTGTTTTTT; CDR3aa: CTSSFFDRDTGELFF
abundance: NA; d_gene: NA; v_gene: TRBV20-1; j_gene: TRBJ1-4; CDR3nt: TGCAGTGCTTGGGGGGCCTCAGTTGGAAAACTGTTTTTT; CDR3aa: CSAWGASVGKLFF
abundance: many; d_gene: NA; v_gene: TRBV12-3/TRBV12-4; j_gene: TRBJ1-5; CDR3nt: TGTGCCAGCAGTAACAGGGGCAATCAGCCCCAGCATTTT; CDR3aa: CASSNRGNQPQHF
abundance: many; d_gene: NA; v_gene: TRBV12-3/TRBV12-4; j_gene: TRBJ1-2; CDR3nt: TGTGCCAGCAGCCACCCAGTCAGGAACGGCTACACCTTC; CDR3aa: CASSHPVRNGYTF
abundance: NA; d_gene: NA; v_gene: TRBV27; j_gene: TRBJ2-4; CDR3nt: TGTGCCAGCAGTTTAGTCGCGACAGCCACGCTGGGGGCCAAAAACATTCAGTACTTC; CDR3aa: CASSLVATATLGAKNIQYF
abundance: many; d_gene: NA; v_gene: TRBV29-1; j_gene: TRBJ1-2; CDR3nt: TGCAGCGTAGAGGACAGCAACTATGGCTACACCTTC; CDR3aa: CSVEDSNYGYTF
abundance: NA; d_gene: NA; v_gene: TRBV19; j_gene: TRBJ1-4; CDR3nt: TGTGCCAGTAGTGGACAAGGACACTTGGAGGGTGAAAAACTGTTTTTT; CDR3aa: CASSGQGHLEGEKLFF
abundance: few; d_gene: NA; v_gene: TRBV11-2; j_gene: TRBJ1-4; CDR3nt: TGTGCCAGCAGTATAAGGGACGAAAAACTGTTTTTT; CDR3aa: CASSIRDEKLFF
abundance: many; d_gene: TRBD1; v_gene: TRBV7-9; j_gene: TRBJ2-4; CDR3nt: TGTGCCAGCAGCGCAGCAGGACAGGGGGCAAGGATTCAGTACTTC; CDR3aa: CASSAAGQGARIQYF
abundance: NA; d_gene: NA; v_gene: TRBV5-5; j_gene: TRBJ2-1; CDR3nt: TGTGCCAGCAGAAAGGACGACAGCTCCTACAATGAGCAGTTCTTC; CDR3aa: CASRKDDSSYNEQFF
abundance: NA; d_gene: TRBD1; v_gene: TRBV7-2; j_gene: TRBJ1-1; CDR3nt: TGTGCCAGCAGCAAGACAGGGAGCACTGAAGCTTTCTTT; CDR3aa: CASSKTGSTEAFF
abundance: NA; d_gene: NA; v_gene: TRBV6-2/TRBV6-3; j_gene: TRBJ1-5; CDR3nt: TGTGCCAGCAGTTATTCTACGGGTAGCAATCAGCCCCAGCATTTT; CDR3aa: CASSYSTGSNQPQHF
abundance: few; d_gene: TRBD1; v_gene: TRBV4-1; j_gene: TRBJ2-7; CDR3nt: TGCGCCAGCAGCCAACCATCGGGACAGGGTCCCTACGAGCAGTACTTC; CDR3aa: CASSQPSGQGPYEQYF
abundance: NA; d_gene: NA; v_gene: TRBV12-3/TRBV12-4; j_gene: TRBJ1-5; CDR3nt: TGTGCCAGCGGAAATTGGGGCAATCAGCCCCAGCATTTT; CDR3aa: CASGNWGNQPQHF
abundance: few; d_gene: NA; v_gene: TRBV12-3/TRBV12-4; j_gene: TRBJ1-2; CDR3nt: TGTGCCAGCAGTTCCCTCATAGCCGGTGGCGCGGAGGGCTACACCTTC; CDR3aa: CASSSLIAGGAEGYTF
abundance: once; d_gene: NA; v_gene: TRBV14; j_gene: TRBJ2-7; CDR3nt: TGTGCCAACAGCCAAGATTTGCAGGACTACGAGCAGTACTTC; CDR3aa: CANSQDLQDYEQYF
abundance: NA; d_gene: TRBD1; v_gene: TRBV6-6; j_gene: TRBJ1-3; CDR3nt: TGTGCCAGCAGTGCCACGGGACAGGGCTTAATAAACACCATATGTTTT; CDR3aa: CASSATGQGLINTICF
abundance: many; d_gene: TRBD1; v_gene: TRBV12-3/TRBV12-4; j_gene: TRBJ1-1; CDR3nt: TGTGCCAGCGGGACAGGGGATCTGAACACTGAAGCTTTCTTT; CDR3aa: CASGTGDLNTEAFF
abundance: NA; d_gene: NA; v_gene: TRBV7-9; j_gene: TRBJ1-2; CDR3nt: TGTGCCAGCAGCTTAGCGCAAGTTAACTATGGCTACACCTTC; CDR3aa: CASSLAQVNYGYTF
abundance: NA; d_gene: NA; v_gene: TRBV3-1; j_gene: TRBJ2-7; CDR3nt: TGTGCCAGCAGCCAGGGGACCACCTACGAGCAGTACTTC; CDR3aa: CASSQGTTYEQYF
abundance: many; d_gene: NA; v_gene: TRBV4-1; j_gene: TRBJ2-2; CDR3nt: TGCGCCAGCAGCCAATTGGGGGCAACAAACACCGGGGAGCTGTTTTTT; CDR3aa: CASSQLGATNTGELFF
abundance: NA; d_gene: NA; v_gene: TRBV4-1; j_gene: TRBJ2-7; CDR3nt: TGCGCCAGCAGCCAAGGGTCACTCGATTTGTACGAGCAGTACTTC; CDR3aa: CASSQGSLDLYEQYF
abundance: few; d_gene: NA; v_gene: TRBV5-5; j_gene: TRBJ2-6; CDR3nt: TGTGCCAGCAGCTTGCACAGCTCTGGGGCCAACGTCCTGACTTTC; CDR3aa: CASSLHSSGANVLTF
abundance: many; d_gene: NA; v_gene: TRBV4-1; j_gene: TRBJ1-1; CDR3nt: TGCGCCAGTAGCGTCCGGGAGAGCATGAACACTGAAGCTTTCTTT; CDR3aa: CASSVRESMNTEAFF
abundance: NA; d_gene: NA; v_gene: TRBV27; j_gene: TRBJ1-3; CDR3nt: TGTGCCAGCAGTTTATCGGCAGGCCTCTCTGGAAACACCATATATTTT; CDR3aa: CASSLSAGLSGNTIYF
abundance: many; d_gene: NA; v_gene: TRBV25-1; j_gene: TRBJ1-1; CDR3nt: TGTGCCAGCAGTGACCTAGCGAACACTGAAGCTTTCTTT; CDR3aa: CASSDLANTEAFF
abundance: many; d_gene: NA; v_gene: TRBV21-1; j_gene: TRBJ2-5; CDR3nt: TGTGCCAGCAGCAAAGGCTACGTTTGGCTGCTGTACCAAGAGACCCAGTACTTC; CDR3aa: CASSKGYVWLLYQETQYF
abundance: many; d_gene: NA; v_gene: TRBV27; j_gene: TRBJ1-4; CDR3nt: TGTGCCAGCAGTTTATTCCCTAACAGGGACAATGAAAAACTGTTTTTT; CDR3aa: CASSLFPNRDNEKLFF
abundance: NA; d_gene: NA; v_gene: TRBV6-5; j_gene: TRBJ1-1; CDR3nt: TGTGCCTGCAGTCCCTCCCCGGGGGCTGAAGCTTTCTTT; CDR3aa: CACSPSPGAEAFF
abundance: many; d_gene: NA; v_gene: TRBV6-1; j_gene: TRBJ1-1; CDR3nt: TGTGCCAGCAGCTATACAGTGAGGACTGAAGCTTTCTTT; CDR3aa: CASSYTVRTEAFF
abundance: NA; d_gene: NA; v_gene: TRBV11-2; j_gene: TRBJ1-1; CDR3nt: TGTGCCAGCAGCCCGTGGACAGTGATGCCCACTGAAGCTTTCTTT; CDR3aa: CASSPWTVMPTEAFF
abundance: many; d_gene: TRBD2; v_gene: TRBV12-3/TRBV12-4; j_gene: TRBJ2-3; CDR3nt: TGTGCCAGCAGTTGGGCCTTTCTGGCGGGGGTCAGCACAGATACGCAGTATTTT; CDR3aa: CASSWAFLAGVSTDTQYF
abundance: many; d_gene: NA; v_gene: TRBV5-1; j_gene: TRBJ2-7; CDR3nt: TGCGCCAGCAGCTCTGGCGCGTACTACGAGCAGTACTTC; CDR3aa: CASSSGAYYEQYF
abundance: many; d_gene: NA; v_gene: TRBV28; j_gene: TRBJ2-6; CDR3nt: TGTGCCAGCAGAAAACTTGATGGGGCCAACGTCCTGACTTTC; CDR3aa: CASRKLDGANVLTF
abundance: NA; d_gene: TRBD2; v_gene: TRBV27; j_gene: TRBJ2-5; CDR3nt: TGTGCCAGCAGCCTAATCTCTAGCTTGGGACTAGTAAGGGAGACCCAGTACTTC; CDR3aa: CASSLISSLGLVRETQYF
abundance: NA; d_gene: TRBD2; v_gene: TRBV9; j_gene: TRBJ2-3; CDR3nt: TGTGCCAGCAGTCAGAATAGCGGGCAACGGGGAGATACGCAGTATTTT; CDR3aa: CASSQNSGQRGDTQYF
abundance: few; d_gene: TRBD1; v_gene: TRBV28; j_gene: TRBJ2-7; CDR3nt: TGTGCCAGCAGTTTTAGGGGGCGAGTTGTCGAGCAGTACTTC; CDR3aa: CASSFRGRVVEQYF
abundance: many; d_gene: TRBD2; v_gene: TRBV28; j_gene: TRBJ2-4; CDR3nt: TGTGCCAGCAGGCCCCGGGGACTAGCGGGAGTGGGTCCAATGGAAAACATTCAGTACTTC; CDR3aa: CASRPRGLAGVGPMENIQYF
abundance: many; d_gene: TRBD2; v_gene: TRBV6-5; j_gene: TRBJ2-5; CDR3nt: TGTGCCAGCAGTAAACTAGCGGGAGGCTACCAAGAGACCCAGTACTTC; CDR3aa: CASSKLAGGYQETQYF
abundance: few; d_gene: TRBD2; v_gene: TRBV20-1; j_gene: TRBJ2-1; CDR3nt: TGCAGTGCTAGAGATTTTGCGGGAGGGTTTTATGAGCAGTTCTTC; CDR3aa: CSARDFAGGFYEQFF
abundance: many; d_gene: NA; v_gene: TRBV4-3; j_gene: TRBJ2-1; CDR3nt: TGCGCCAGCAGGGGGCCCGGGGACAATGAGCAGTTCTTC; CDR3aa: CASRGPGDNEQFF
abundance: many; d_gene: NA; v_gene: TRBV27; j_gene: TRBJ2-3; CDR3nt: TGTGCCAGCAGTCCTCAGTCGGATACGCAGTATTTT; CDR3aa: CASSPQSDTQYF
abundance: many; d_gene: TRBD1; v_gene: TRBV19; j_gene: TRBJ2-7; CDR3nt: TGTGCCAGTAAGGCCGGGACAGGGATCTACGAGCAGTACTTC; CDR3aa: CASKAGTGIYEQYF